The sample holds a few counts of the clone carrying this TCR beta chain. The antigen remains unidentified. This sample was taken from a study of persistence of HIV-infected CD4 T cells. On the study more broadly: Blood samples, up to about 200 mL, came from multiple time points, except a couple of leukapheresis donors sampled once.

The CDR3 runs 14 residues. CDR1 is SEHNR and CDR2 is FQNEAQ in the germline V gene (reference sequence). Trimming took 3 bases from V and 4 from J, leaving 10 bases between them. This was the immunoSEQ version 4 assay in survey mode. Sequencing was performed with immunoSEQ multiplex PCR; in TCRdb, only in-frame clones are kept and a portion is missing. The profile shows about 60,000 clones, approximately 75% of them singletons. An overlapping HIV-1 Gag peptide pool stimulated these cells at 0.85 to 1 ug/peptide/mL. Sorted nonresponding memory CD4+ T cells were CD40L-negative, CD69-negative, CD45RO-high. PBMCs were depleted of CD8+ T cells before stimulation. The study, taken as a whole, reports: TCR oligoclonality correlated with proviral oligoclonality in the same sorted populations.

The specimen was CD4+ T cells sorted from PBMCs after roughly 18-hour stimulation, collected from a patient who received antiretroviral therapy. The chain recombines TRBV7-9 with TRBJ2-1; tentatively, D is TRBD1 (5 bases). The TCR sequence derives from an adult man with HIV who was CMV-seropositive. The CDR3 spells CASSLTTVYNEQFF. Written as DNA, the CDR3 is TGTGCCAGCAGCTTGACGACAGTATACAATGAGCAGTTCTTC. Full variable domain (outside the CDR3, taken from reference TRBV7-9 and TRBJ2-1): DTGVSQNPRHKITKRGQNVTFRCDPISEHNRLYWYRQTLGQGPEFLTYFQNEAQLEKSRLLSDRFSAERPKGSFSTLEIQRTEQGDSAMYLCASSLTTVYNEQFFGPGTRLTVL.